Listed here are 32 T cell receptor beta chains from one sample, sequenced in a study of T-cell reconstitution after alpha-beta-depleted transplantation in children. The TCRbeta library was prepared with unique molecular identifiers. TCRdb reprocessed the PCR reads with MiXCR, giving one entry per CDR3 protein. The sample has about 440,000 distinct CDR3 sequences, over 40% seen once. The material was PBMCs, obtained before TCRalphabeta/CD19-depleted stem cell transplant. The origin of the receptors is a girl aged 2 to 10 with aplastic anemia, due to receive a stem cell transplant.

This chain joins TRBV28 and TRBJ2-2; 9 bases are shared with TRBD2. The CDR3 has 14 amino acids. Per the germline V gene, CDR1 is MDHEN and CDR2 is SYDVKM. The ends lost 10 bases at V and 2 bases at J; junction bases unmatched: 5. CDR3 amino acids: CAMSGGLNTGELFF. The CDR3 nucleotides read TGTGCCATGAGCGGGGGGCTCAACACCGGGGAGCTGTTTTTT.

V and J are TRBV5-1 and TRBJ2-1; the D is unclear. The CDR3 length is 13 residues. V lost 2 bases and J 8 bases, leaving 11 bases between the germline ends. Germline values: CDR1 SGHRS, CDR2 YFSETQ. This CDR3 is CASSFAVIDEQFF. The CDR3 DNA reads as TGCGCCAGCAGCTTCGCCGTTATAGATGAGCAGTTCTTC.

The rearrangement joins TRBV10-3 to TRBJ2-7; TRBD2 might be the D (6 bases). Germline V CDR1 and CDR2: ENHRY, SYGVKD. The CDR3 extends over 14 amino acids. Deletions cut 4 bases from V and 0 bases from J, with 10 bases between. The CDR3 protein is CAISAEGLSYEQYF. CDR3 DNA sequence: TGTGCCATCAGTGCGGAGGGCCTCTCCTACGAGCAGTACTTC.

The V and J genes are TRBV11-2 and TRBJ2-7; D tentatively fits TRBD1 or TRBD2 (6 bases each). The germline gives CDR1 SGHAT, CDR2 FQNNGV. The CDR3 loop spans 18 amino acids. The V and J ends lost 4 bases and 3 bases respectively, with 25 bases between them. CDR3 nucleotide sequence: TGTGCCAGCAGCTGGAGGGGGGACACTCTCTTGTTGAACTACGAGCAGTACTTC. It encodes CASSWRGDTLLLNYEQYF.

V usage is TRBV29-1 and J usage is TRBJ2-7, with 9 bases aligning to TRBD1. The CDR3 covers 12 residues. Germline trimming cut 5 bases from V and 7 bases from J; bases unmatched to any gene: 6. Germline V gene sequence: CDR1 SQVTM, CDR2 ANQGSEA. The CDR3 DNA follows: TGCAGCGTTCGGGACAGGGTAAGAGAGCAGTACTTC. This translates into CSVRDRVREQYF.

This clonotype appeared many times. Here the CDR3 reads CAWGQGMATQYF. DNA for the CDR3: TGTGCCTGGGGGCAGGGTATGGCTACGCAGTATTTT. This chain joins TRBV30 and TRBJ2-3, with a possible D match to TRBD1 (5 bases). This CDR3 has 12 amino acids. Germline V gene lookup returns CDR1 GTSNPN and CDR2 SVGIG (reference sequence). Trimming pared 5 bases from V and 8 bases from J, leaving 14 bases between.

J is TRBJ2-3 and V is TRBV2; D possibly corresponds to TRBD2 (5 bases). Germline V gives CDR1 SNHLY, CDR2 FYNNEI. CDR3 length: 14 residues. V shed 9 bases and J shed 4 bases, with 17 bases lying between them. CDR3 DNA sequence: TGTGCCAGGCCAGAGAGAGGGAGACCAGATACGCAGTATTTT. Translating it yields CARPERGRPDTQYF.

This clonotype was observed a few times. CDR3 coding DNA: TGTGCCAGCACCCAGGGAGAGTCAGAGACCCAGTACTTC. Its protein is CASTQGESETQYF. The chain employs TRBV6-1 and TRBJ2-5, with D perhaps TRBD1 or TRBD2 (5 bases each). The CDR3 is made up of 13 amino acids. Between the trimmed V and J ends, which lost 7 bases and 4 bases, there was a span of 13 bases. The V gene's germline CDR1 is MNHNS and CDR2 SASEGT.

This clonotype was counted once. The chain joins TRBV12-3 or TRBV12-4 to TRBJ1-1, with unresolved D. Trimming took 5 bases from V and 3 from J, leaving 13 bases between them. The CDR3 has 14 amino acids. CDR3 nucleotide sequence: TGTGCCAGCAGTAACGGGCGAGAGGACACTGAAGCTTTCTTT. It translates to CASSNGREDTEAFF.

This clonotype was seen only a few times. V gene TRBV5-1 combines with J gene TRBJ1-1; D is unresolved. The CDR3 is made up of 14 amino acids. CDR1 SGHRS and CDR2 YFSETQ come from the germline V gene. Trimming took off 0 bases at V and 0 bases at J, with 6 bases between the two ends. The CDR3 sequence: CASSLAVLNTEAFF. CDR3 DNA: TGCGCCAGCAGCTTGGCCGTACTGAACACTGAAGCTTTCTTT.

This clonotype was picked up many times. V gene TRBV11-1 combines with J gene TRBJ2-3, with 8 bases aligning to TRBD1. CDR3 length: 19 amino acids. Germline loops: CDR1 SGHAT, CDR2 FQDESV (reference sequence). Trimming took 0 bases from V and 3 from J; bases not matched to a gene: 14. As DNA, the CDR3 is TGTGCCAGCAGCTTAGCGCTTGGTCGTCGACAGGGGCTGACAGATACGCAGTATTTT. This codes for CASSLALGRRQGLTDTQYF.

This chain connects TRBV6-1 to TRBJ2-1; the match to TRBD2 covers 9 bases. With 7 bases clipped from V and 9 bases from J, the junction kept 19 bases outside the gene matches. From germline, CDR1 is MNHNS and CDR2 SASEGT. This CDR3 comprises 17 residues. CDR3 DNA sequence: TGTGCCAGCACCTATGGAGGAGGCGGCGGGAGGGCCGGTGAGCAGTTCTTC. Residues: CASTYGGGGGRAGEQFF.

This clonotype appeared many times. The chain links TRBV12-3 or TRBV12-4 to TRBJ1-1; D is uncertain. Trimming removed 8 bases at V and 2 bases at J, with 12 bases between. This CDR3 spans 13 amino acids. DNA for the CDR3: TGTGCCAGCGACAAGTACAGAAACACTGAAGCTTTCTTT. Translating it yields CASDKYRNTEAFF.

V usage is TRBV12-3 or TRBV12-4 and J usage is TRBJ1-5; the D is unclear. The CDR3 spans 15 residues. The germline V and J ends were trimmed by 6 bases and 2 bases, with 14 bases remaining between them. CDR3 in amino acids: CASSWEGMGNQPQHF. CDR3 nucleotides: TGTGCCAGCAGCTGGGAGGGTATGGGCAATCAGCCCCAGCATTTT.

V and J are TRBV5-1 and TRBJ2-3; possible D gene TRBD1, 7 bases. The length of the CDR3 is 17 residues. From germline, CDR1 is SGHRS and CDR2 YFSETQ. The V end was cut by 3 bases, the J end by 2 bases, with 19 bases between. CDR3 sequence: CASSSRGAGRDTDTQYF. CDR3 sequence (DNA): TGCGCCAGCAGCTCCAGGGGGGCGGGTCGGGACACAGATACGCAGTATTTT.

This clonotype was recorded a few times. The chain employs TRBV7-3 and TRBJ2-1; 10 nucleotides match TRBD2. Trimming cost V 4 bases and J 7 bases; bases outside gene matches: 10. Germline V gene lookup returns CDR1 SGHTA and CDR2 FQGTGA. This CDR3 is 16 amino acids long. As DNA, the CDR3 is TGTGCCAGCAGCTACCTTACTAGCGGGACGGGGAATGAGCAGTTCTTC. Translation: CASSYLTSGTGNEQFF.

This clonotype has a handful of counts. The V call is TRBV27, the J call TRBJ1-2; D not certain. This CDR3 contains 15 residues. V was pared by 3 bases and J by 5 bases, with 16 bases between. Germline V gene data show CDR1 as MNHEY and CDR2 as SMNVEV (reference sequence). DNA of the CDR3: TGTGCCAGCAGTTTTTTGGGCAGCCCGTTGTATGGCTACACCTTC. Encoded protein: CASSFLGSPLYGYTF.

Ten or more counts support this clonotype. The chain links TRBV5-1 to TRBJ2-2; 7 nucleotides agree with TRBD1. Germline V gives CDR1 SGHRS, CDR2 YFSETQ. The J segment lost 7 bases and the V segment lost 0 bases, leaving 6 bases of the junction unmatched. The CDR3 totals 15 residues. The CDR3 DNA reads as TGCGCCAGCAGCTTGGAGGGGGCGCGCTACGGGGAGCTGTTTTTT. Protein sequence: CASSLEGARYGELFF.

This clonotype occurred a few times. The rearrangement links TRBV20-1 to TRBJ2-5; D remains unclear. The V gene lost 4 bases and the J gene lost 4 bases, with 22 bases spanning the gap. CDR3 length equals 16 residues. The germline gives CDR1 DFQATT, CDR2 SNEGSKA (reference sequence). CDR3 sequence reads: CSAMGIVSGLRETQYF. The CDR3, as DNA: TGCAGTGCTATGGGTATAGTCTCCGGATTGCGAGAGACCCAGTACTTC.

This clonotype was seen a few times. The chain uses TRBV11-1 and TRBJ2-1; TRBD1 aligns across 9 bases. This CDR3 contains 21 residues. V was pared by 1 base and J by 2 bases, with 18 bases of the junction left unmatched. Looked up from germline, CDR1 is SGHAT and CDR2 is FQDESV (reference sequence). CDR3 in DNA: TGTGCCAGCAGCTTAGGCTATTCCATCCGTCCTTGGGACAGGGCCTACAATGAGCAGTTCTTC. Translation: CASSLGYSIRPWDRAYNEQFF. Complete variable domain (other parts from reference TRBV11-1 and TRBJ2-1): EAEVAQSPRYKITEKSQAVAFWCDPISGHATLYWYRQILGQGPELLVQFQDESVVDDSQLPKDRFSAERLKGVDSTLKIQPAELGDSAMYLCASSLGYSIRPWDRAYNEQFFGPGTRLTVL.

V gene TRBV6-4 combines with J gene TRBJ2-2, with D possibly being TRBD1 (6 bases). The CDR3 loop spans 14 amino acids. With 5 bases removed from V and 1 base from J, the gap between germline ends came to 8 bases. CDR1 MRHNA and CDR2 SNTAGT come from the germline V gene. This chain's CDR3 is CASSQGMNTGELFF. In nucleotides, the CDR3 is TGTGCCAGCAGTCAGGGGATGAACACCGGGGAGCTGTTTTTT.

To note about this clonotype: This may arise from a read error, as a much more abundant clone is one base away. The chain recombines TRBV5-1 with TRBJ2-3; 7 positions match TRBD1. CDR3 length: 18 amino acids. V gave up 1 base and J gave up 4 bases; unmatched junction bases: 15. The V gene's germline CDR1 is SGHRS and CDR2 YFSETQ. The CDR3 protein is CASSLSSPGQSSADTQYF. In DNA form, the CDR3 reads TGCGCCAGCAGCTTGTCCTCTCCGGGACAGAGTAGTGCAGATACGCAGTATTTT.

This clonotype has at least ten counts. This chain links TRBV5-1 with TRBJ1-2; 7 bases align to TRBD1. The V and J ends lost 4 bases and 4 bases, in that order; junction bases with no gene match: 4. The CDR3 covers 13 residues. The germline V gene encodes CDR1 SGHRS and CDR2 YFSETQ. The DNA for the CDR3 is TGCGCCAGCAGCGGCGGGACAGTCTATGGCTACACCTTC. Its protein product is CASSGGTVYGYTF.

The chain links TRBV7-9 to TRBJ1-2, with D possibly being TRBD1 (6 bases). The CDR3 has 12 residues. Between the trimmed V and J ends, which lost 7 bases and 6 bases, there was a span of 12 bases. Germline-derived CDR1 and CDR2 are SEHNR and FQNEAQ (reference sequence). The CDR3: CASIGGWDGYTF. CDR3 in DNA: TGTGCCAGCATTGGGGGCTGGGATGGCTACACCTTC.

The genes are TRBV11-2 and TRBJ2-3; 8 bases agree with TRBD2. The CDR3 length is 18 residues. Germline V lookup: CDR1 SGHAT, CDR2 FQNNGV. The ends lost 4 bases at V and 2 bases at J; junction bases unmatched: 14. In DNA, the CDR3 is TGTGCCAGCAGCTCCTCAAGGGGGACGCGGGGGGTCACAGATACGCAGTATTTT. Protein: CASSSSRGTRGVTDTQYF.

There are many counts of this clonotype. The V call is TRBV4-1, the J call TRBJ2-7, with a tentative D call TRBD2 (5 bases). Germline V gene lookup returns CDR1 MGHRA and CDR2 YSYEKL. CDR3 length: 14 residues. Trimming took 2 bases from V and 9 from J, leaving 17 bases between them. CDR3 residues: CASSQLVGGEGQYF. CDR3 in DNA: TGCGCCAGCAGCCAACTGGTCGGAGGTGAAGGGCAGTACTTC.

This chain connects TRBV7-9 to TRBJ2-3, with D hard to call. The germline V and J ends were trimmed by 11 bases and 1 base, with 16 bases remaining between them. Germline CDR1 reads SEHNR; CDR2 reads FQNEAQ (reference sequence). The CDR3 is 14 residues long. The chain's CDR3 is CAGSEAVGTDTQYF. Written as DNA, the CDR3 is TGTGCCGGATCTGAGGCGGTGGGCACAGATACGCAGTATTTT.

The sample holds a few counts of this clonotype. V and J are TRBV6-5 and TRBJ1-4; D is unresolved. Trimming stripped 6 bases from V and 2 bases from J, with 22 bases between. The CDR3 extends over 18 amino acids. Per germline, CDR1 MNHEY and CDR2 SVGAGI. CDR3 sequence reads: CASRSTPGGRATNEKLFF. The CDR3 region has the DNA TGTGCCAGCAGAAGCACCCCCGGAGGAAGGGCCACTAATGAAAAACTGTTTTTT.

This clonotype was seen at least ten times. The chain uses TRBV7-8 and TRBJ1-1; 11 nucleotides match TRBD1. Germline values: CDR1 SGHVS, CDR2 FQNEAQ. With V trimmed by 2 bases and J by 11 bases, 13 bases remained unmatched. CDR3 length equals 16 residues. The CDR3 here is CASSLQSRTGGVWAFF. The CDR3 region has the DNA TGTGCCAGCAGCTTACAATCGAGGACAGGGGGCGTATGGGCTTTCTTT.

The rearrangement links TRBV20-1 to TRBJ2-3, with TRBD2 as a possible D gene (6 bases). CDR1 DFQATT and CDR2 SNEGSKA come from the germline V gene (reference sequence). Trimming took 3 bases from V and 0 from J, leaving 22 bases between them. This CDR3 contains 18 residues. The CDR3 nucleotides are TGCAGTGCTAGTAATCCCATTAGTGGCGGGGAAAGCACAGATACGCAGTATTTT. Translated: CSASNPISGGESTDTQYF.

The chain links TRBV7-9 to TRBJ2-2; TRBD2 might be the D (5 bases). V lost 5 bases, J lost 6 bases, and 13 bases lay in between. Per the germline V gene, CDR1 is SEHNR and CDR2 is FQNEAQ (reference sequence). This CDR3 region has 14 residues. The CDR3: CASSHLSGAGELFF. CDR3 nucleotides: TGTGCCAGCAGCCACCTCTCCGGGGCCGGGGAGCTGTTTTTT.

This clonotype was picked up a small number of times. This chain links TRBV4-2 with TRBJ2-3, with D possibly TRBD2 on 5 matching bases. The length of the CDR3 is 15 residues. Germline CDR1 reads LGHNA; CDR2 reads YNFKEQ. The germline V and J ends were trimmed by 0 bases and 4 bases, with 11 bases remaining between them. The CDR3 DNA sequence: TGTGCCAGCAGCCAAGATCCAGCGGTGGCAGATACGCAGTATTTT. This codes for CASSQDPAVADTQYF.